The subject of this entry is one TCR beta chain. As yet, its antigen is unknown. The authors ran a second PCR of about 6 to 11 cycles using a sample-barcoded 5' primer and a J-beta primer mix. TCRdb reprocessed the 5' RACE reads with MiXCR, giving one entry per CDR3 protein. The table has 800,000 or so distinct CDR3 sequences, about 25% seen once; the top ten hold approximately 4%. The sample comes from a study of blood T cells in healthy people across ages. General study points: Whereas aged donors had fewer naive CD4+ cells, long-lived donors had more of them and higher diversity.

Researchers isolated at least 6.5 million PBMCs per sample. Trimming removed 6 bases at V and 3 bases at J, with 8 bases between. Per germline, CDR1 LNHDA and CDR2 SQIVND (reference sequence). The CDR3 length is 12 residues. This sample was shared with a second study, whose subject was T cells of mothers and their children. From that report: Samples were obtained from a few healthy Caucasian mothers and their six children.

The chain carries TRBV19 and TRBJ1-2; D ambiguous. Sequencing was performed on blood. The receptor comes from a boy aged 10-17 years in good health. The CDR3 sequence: CASREGDYGYTF. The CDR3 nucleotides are TGTGCCAGTAGGGAGGGCGACTATGGCTACACCTTC.